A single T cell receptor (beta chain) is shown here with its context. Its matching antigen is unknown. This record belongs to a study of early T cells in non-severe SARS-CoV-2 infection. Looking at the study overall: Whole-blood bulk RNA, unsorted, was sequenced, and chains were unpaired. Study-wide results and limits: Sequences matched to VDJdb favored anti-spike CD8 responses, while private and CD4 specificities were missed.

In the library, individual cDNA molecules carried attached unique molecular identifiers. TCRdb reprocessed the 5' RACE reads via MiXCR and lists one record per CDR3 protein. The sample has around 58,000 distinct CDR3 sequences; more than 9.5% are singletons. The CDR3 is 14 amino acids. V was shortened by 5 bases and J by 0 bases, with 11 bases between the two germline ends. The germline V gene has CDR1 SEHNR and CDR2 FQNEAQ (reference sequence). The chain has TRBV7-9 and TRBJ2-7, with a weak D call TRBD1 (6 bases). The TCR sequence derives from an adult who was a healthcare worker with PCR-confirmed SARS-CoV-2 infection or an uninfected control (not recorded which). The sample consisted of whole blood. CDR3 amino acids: CASSGRDTSYEQYF. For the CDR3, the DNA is TGTGCCAGCAGCGGTCGGGACACCTCCTACGAGCAGTACTTC.